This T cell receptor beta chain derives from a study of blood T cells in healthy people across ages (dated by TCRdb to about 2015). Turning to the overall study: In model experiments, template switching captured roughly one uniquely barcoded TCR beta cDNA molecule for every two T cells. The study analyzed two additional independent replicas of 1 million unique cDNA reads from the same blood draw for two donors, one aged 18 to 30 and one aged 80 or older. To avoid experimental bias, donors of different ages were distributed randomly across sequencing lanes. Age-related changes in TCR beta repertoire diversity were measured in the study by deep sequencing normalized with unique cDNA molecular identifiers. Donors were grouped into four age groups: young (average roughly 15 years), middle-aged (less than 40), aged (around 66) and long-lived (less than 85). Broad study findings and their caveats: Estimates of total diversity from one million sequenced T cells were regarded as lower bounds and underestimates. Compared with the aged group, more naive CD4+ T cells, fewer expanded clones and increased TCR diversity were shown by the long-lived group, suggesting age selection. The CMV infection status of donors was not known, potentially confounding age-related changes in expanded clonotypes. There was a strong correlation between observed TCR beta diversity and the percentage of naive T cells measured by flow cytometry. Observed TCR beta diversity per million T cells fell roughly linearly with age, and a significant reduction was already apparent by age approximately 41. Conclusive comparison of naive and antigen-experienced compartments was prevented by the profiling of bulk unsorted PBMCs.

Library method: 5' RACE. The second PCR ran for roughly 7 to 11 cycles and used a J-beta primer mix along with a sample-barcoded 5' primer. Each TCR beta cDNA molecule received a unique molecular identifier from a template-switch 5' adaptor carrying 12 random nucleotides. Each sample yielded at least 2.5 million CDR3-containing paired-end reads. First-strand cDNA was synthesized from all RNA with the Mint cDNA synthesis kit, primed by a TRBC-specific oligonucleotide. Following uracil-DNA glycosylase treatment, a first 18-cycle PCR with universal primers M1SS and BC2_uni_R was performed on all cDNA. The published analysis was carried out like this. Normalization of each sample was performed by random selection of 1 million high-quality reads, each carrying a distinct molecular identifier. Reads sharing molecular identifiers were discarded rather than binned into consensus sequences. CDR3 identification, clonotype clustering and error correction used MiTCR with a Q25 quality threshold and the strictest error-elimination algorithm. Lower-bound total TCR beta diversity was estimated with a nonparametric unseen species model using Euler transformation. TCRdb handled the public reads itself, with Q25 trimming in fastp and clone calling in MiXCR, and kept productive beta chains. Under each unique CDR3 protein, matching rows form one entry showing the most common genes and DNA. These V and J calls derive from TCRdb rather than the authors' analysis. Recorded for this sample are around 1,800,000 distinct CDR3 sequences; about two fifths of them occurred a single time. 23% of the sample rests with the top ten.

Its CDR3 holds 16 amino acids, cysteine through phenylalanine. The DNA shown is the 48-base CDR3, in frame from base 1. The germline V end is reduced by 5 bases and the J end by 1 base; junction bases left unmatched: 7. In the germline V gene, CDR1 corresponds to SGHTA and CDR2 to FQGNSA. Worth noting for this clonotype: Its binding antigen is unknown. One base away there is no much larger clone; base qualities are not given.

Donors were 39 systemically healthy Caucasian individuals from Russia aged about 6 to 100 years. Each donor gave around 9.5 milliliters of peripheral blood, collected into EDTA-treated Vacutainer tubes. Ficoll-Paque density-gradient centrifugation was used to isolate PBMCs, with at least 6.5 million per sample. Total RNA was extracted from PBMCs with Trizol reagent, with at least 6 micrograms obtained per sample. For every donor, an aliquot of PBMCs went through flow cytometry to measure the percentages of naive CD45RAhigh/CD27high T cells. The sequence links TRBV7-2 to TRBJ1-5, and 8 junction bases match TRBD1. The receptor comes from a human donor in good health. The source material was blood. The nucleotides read TGTGCCAGCAGCGTAGGGACAGGCCCCAGCAATCAGCCCCAGCATTTT. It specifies CASSVGTGPSNQPQHF.